This T cell receptor (beta chain) was identified in a study of cytomegalovirus exposure and HLA in healthy donors. Study-wide results and caveats: Equally common other TCR beta chains were less clonally expanded than HLA-associated ones, a later analysis found.

In germline, CDR1 is SGHTA, CDR2 FQGNSA. Trimming removed 2 bases from V and 7 bases from J, with 11 bases in between. The CDR3 covers 13 residues. As regards this clone: Its antigen is still unknown.

Researchers ran the PCR with 60 Vbeta and 13 Jbeta primers. Generated by immunoSEQ multiplex PCR, the TCRdb table keeps only in-frame clones and is missing some. The data show 60,000 to 70,000 clones, around 64% seen once. Sequences were obtained from PBMCs. This TCR was recovered from a woman in her forties or fifties in good health and CMV-seronegative. The chain links TRBV7-2 to TRBJ2-5; D possibly corresponds to TRBD2 (5 bases). Here the CDR3 DNA reads TGTGCCAGCAGCTTAACAGACGGAGGGACCCAGTACTTC. This gives the protein CASSLTDGGTQYF.